Below are 4 T cell receptor beta chains sequenced from a single sample in a study of blood T cell repertoires in COVID-19. Data came from immunoSEQ multiplex PCR; TCRdb stores just in-frame clones and leaves some out. The repertoire has approximately 170,000 clones, around 82% of them found once; the top ten carry over 9.5%. The sample taken for sequencing was peripheral blood. The receptors stem from a woman aged 80 or over with active or convalescent COVID-19.

The V and J genes are TRBV2 and TRBJ1-2, with D perhaps TRBD1 (5 bases). CDR1 is SNHLY, CDR2 FYNNEI, per germline. This CDR3 has 12 residues. Trimming stripped 6 bases from V and 6 bases from J, with 11 bases between. CDR3 DNA sequence: TGTGCCAGCAGGAACATGGGGCATGGCTACACCTTC. This sequence encodes CASRNMGHGYTF.

J is TRBJ2-7 and V is TRBV9, with TRBD1 matching 7 bases. Per germline, CDR1 SGDLS and CDR2 YYNGEE. The CDR3 runs to 14 residues. With 2 bases clipped from V and 1 base from J, the junction kept 3 bases outside the gene matches. The CDR3 bases are TGTGCCAGCAGCGTCTCGGGACAGTCCTACGAGCAGTACTTC. It translates to CASSVSGQSYEQYF. The whole variable domain, remainder taken from reference TRBV9 and TRBJ2-7, is DSGVTQTPKHLITATGQRVTLRCSPRSGDLSVYWYQQSLDQGLQFLIQYYNGEERAKGNILERFSAQQFPDLHSELNLSSLELGDSALYFCASSVSGQSYEQYFGPGTRLTVT.

This clone has only a few counts. The chain couples TRBV10-2 to TRBJ2-1; 13 positions match TRBD2. From germline, CDR1 is WSHSY and CDR2 SAAADI. J gave up 4 bases and V 6 bases, and 0 bases lay outside the gene matches. The CDR3 sequence is 14 residues long. This CDR3 reads CASRGLAGYNEQFF. As DNA, the CDR3 is TGCGCCAGCAGGGGACTAGCGGGGTACAATGAGCAGTTCTTC.

The rearrangement joins TRBV14 to TRBJ1-1, with D maybe TRBD1 (6 bases). CDR1 is SGHDN and CDR2 is FVKESK in the germline V gene. V was clipped by 5 bases and J by 2 bases, with 9 bases between them. This CDR3 has 13 residues. The CDR3 nucleotides are TGTGCCAGCAGCGGACAGTTTAACACTGAAGCTTTCTTT. Its translation is CASSGQFNTEAFF.